The 12 T cell receptor beta chains presented below share a single source sample, sequenced in a study of CD8 T cells in ankylosing spondylitis. TCRdb re-called the 5' RACE reads with MiXCR, one entry per CDR3 protein. The sample has approximately 300,000 distinct CDR3 sequences; roughly 8% are singletons. For these receptors, no antigen is known. Regarding the study as a whole: Seemingly distinctive of ankylosing spondylitis blood was a TCR beta motif formed by eight highly homologous variants.

Sequenced: blood, either unsorted or a sorted T cell fraction (not recorded which). The receptors originated from a male donor with ankylosing spondylitis.

The V call is TRBV12-5, the J call TRBJ2-3, with 7 bases aligning to TRBD2. The CDR3 sequence is 16 residues long. Germline values: CDR1 LGHNT, CDR2 FRNRAP. The J segment lost 3 bases and the V segment lost 4 bases, leaving 10 bases of the junction unmatched. DNA of the CDR3: TGTGCTAGTGGTTACCCATCCCTCGGGAGGACAGATACGCAGTATTTT. It specifies CASGYPSLGRTDTQYF. Looking up the rest from reference TRBV12-5 and TRBJ2-3 gives the full variable domain: DARVTQTPRHKVTEMGQEVTMRCQPILGHNTVFWYRQTMMQGLELLAYFRNRAPLDDSGMPKDRFSAEMPDATLATLKIQPSEPRDSAVYFCASGYPSLGRTDTQYFGPGTRLTVL.

This clonotype was picked up a small number of times. The genes are TRBV6-5 and TRBJ2-4; D unresolved. There are 15 residues in the CDR3. CDR1 and CDR2 from the germline V gene are MNHEY and SVGAGI. Trimming left V 0 bases short and J 8 bases short, with 14 bases between. CDR3 DNA sequence: TGTGCCAGCAGTTACTCAGGGATGAGGTGGGACATTCAGTACTTC. It encodes CASSYSGMRWDIQYF.

This clonotype showed up just a few times. V and J are TRBV6-1 and TRBJ2-7; the D gene could be TRBD1 or TRBD2 (5 bases each). CDR1 is MNHNS, CDR2 SASEGT, per germline. This CDR3 contains 15 residues. The V end lost 6 bases, the J end lost 8 bases, and 23 bases lay between the germline ends. CDR3 sequence: CASSPSPQTGPKQYF. The DNA of the CDR3 is TGTGCCAGCAGCCCAAGCCCCCAGACGGGGCCGAAGCAGTACTTC.

CDR3: CASSTAHYEQYF. CDR3 in DNA: TGTGCCAGTAGTACGGCTCACTACGAGCAGTACTTC. V is TRBV19 and J is TRBJ2-7, with no clear D. The V gene lost 4 bases and the J gene lost 3 bases, with 7 bases spanning the gap. In germline, CDR1 is LNHDA, CDR2 SQIVND (reference sequence). This CDR3 contains 12 residues.

The chain links TRBV14 to TRBJ1-6; 7 bases line up with TRBD1. Germline-derived CDR1 and CDR2 are SGHDN and FVKESK. Trimming at V came to 4 bases and at J to 8 bases, leaving 14 bases not matched to a gene. This CDR3 contains 17 residues. This chain's CDR3 is CASSRRRGQDLDSPLHF. CDR3 coding DNA: TGTGCCAGCAGCCGCCGGCGTGGACAGGACTTGGATTCACCCCTCCACTTT.

The table lists this clonotype with a few counts. The rearrangement uses TRBV7-3 and TRBJ2-1; tentative D call: TRBD2 (5 bases). The CDR3 length is 15 residues. Trimming cost V 5 bases and J 5 bases, with 16 bases left between them. CDR1 is SGHTA, CDR2 FQGTGA, per germline. Written as DNA, the CDR3 is TGTGCCAGCAGCCCTAGGAGTAGCGCAGACAATGAGCAGTTCTTC. Translating gives CASSPRSSADNEQFF.

This clonotype has only a few counts. The chain carries TRBV9 and TRBJ2-6, with unresolved D. Trimming stripped 0 bases from V and 2 bases from J, with 3 bases between. This CDR3 region has 14 residues. In germline, CDR1 is SGDLS, CDR2 YYNGEE. The CDR3 bases are TGTGCCAGCAGCGTAGGGGCTGGGGCCAACGTCCTGACTTTC. Translating it yields CASSVGAGANVLTF. Full variable domain (rest looked up from reference TRBV9 and TRBJ2-6): DSGVTQTPKHLITATGQRVTLRCSPRSGDLSVYWYQQSLDQGLQFLIQYYNGEERAKGNILERFSAQQFPDLHSELNLSSLELGDSALYFCASSVGAGANVLTFGAGSRLTVL.

This clonotype has a handful of counts. V and J are TRBV3-1 and TRBJ2-1, with 10 nucleotides matching TRBD2. The ends lost 0 bases at V and 7 bases at J; junction bases unmatched: 6. Germline V lookup: CDR1 LGHDT, CDR2 YNNKEL (reference sequence). The CDR3 covers 16 residues. The CDR3 is CASSQDMASGSNEQFF. CDR3 DNA: TGTGCCAGCAGCCAAGATATGGCTAGCGGGAGTAATGAGCAGTTCTTC.

Ten or more counts support this clonotype. V and J are TRBV29-1 and TRBJ2-7; D is uncertain. The germline V and J ends were trimmed by 6 bases and 4 bases, with 16 bases remaining between them. The CDR3 is made up of 13 amino acids. From germline, CDR1 is SQVTM and CDR2 ANQGSEA. CDR3 DNA sequence: TGCAGCGTATCCGGCCGAGGTGTTTACGAGCAGTACTTC. Amino acid sequence: CSVSGRGVYEQYF.

The chain has TRBV3-1 and TRBJ2-6; TRBD1 matches at 12 bases. The V gene's germline CDR1 is LGHDT and CDR2 YNNKEL (reference sequence). The CDR3 contains 17 residues. Trimming cost V 4 bases and J 4 bases; bases outside gene matches: 5. CDR3 protein: CASSLGQGASGANVLTF. The DNA of the CDR3 is TGTGCCAGCAGCCTGGGACAGGGGGCATCAGGGGCCAACGTCCTGACTTTC.

This clonotype was counted ten times or more. The chain has TRBV7-2 and TRBJ1-1; D is possibly TRBD1 (5 bases). Trimming pared 3 bases from V and 1 base from J, leaving 6 bases between. Germline CDR1 and CDR2: SGHTA and FQGNSA. The CDR3 covers 13 residues. CDR3 region: CASSFGANTEAFF. Here the CDR3 DNA reads TGTGCCAGCAGCTTTGGGGCGAACACTGAAGCTTTCTTT.

The J gene is TRBJ2-7, the V gene TRBV29-1; TRBD1 matches 9 bases. The CDR3 runs to 13 residues. Germline assignment: CDR1 SQVTM and CDR2 ANQGSEA. V lost 5 bases and J lost 5; bases outside the gene matches: 7. The CDR3 protein is CSVLGQGLNEQYF. CDR3 in DNA: TGCAGCGTTCTAGGACAGGGGTTGAACGAGCAGTACTTC.